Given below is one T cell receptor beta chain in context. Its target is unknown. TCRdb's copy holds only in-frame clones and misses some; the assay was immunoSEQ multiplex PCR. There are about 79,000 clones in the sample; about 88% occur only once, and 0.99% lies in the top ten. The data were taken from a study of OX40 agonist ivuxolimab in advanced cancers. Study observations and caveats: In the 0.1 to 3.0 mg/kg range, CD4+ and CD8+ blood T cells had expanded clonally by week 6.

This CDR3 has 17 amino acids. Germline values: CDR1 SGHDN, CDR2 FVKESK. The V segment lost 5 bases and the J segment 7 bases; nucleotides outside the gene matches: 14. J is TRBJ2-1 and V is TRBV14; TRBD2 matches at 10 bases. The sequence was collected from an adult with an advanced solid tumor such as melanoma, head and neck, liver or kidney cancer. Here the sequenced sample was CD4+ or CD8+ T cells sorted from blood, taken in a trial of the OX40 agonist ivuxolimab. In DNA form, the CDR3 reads TGTGCCAGCAGCTATAGGCTCCGAGCGGGGGGGCCTAATGAGCAGTTCTTC. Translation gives CASSYRLRAGGPNEQFF.